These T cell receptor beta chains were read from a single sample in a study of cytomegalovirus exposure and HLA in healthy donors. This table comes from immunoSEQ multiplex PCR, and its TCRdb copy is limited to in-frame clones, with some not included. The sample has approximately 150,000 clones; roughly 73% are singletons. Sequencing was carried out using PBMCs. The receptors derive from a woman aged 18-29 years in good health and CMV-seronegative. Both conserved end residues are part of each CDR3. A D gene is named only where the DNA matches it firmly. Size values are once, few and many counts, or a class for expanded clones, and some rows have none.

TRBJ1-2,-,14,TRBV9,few,CASSVATGDRGYTF,TGTGCCAGCAGCGTAGCTACGGGGGATCGGGGCTACACCTTC
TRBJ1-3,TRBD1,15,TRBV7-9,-,CASSKTGGSGNTIYF,TGTGCCAGCAGCAAGACAGGGGGCTCTGGAAACACCATATATTTT
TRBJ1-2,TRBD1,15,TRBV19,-,CASSPPGQPNYGYTF,TGTGCCAGTAGCCCACCGGGACAGCCTAACTATGGCTACACCTTC
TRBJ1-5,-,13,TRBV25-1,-,CASTGSGNQPQHF,TGTGCCAGTACGGGGAGTGGCAATCAGCCCCAGCATTTT
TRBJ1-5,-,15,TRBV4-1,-,CASSQDSVGNQPQHF,TGCGCCAGCAGCCAAGACTCGGTTGGCAATCAGCCCCAGCATTTT
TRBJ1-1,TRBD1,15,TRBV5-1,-,CASSRWTGTNTEAFF,TGCGCCAGCAGTCGTTGGACAGGGACGAACACTGAAGCTTTCTTT
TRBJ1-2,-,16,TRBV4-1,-,CASSALAGGQNYGYTF,TGCGCCAGCAGCGCCCTGGCCGGGGGGCAGAACTATGGCTACACCTTC
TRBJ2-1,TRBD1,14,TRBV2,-,CASTGQGESNEQFF,TGTGCCAGCACGGGACAGGGGGAGAGTAATGAGCAGTTCTTC
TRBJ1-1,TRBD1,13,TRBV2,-,CASNRGRGTEAFF,TGTGCCAGCAACAGGGGGCGAGGCACTGAAGCTTTCTTT
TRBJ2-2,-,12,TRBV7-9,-,CASSSQAGELFF,TGTGCCAGCAGCTCCCAGGCCGGGGAGCTGTTTTTT
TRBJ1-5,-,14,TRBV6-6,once,CASSSGQFNQPQHF,TGTGCCAGCAGCTCAGGACAGTTCAATCAGCCCCAGCATTTT
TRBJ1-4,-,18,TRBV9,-,CASSVGAYSWGANEKLFF,TGTGCCAGCAGCGTAGGGGCCTACAGCTGGGGGGCTAATGAAAAACTGTTTTTT
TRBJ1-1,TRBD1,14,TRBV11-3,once,CASSLQGADTEAFF,TGTGCCAGCAGCCTACAGGGGGCGGACACTGAAGCTTTCTTT
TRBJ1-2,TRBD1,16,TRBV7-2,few,CASSLGDRGRPYGYTF,TGTGCCAGCAGCTTAGGGGACAGGGGGCGACCCTATGGCTACACCTTC
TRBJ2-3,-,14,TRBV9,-,CASSNRDSIDTQYF,TGTGCCAGCAGCAACCGGGACTCGATAGATACGCAGTATTTT
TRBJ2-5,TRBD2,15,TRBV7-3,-,CASSLMGGEQETQYF,TGTGCCAGCAGCTTAATGGGAGGGGAACAAGAGACCCAGTACTTC
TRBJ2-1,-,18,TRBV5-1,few,CASSTGGMGLSNYNEQFF,TGCGCCAGCAGCACTGGTGGGATGGGACTCTCTAACTACAATGAGCAGTTCTTC
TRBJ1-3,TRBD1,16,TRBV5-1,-,CASSPPWTGGGNTIYF,TGCGCCAGCAGCCCCCCGTGGACAGGGGGAGGAAACACCATATATTTT
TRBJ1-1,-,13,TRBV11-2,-,CASSPRFGTEAFF,TGTGCCAGCAGCCCCCGGTTTGGCACTGAAGCTTTCTTT
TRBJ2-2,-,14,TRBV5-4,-,CASSPLTSTGELFF,TGTGCCAGCAGCCCTTTAACTAGCACCGGGGAGCTGTTTTTT
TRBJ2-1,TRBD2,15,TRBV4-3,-,CASSQELAGPNEQFF,TGCGCCAGCAGCCAAGAGCTAGCGGGGCCCAATGAGCAGTTCTTC
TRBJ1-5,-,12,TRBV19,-,CASSLGDQPQHF,TGTGCCAGTAGTCTCGGGGATCAGCCCCAGCATTTT
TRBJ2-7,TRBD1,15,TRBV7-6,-,CASSLDRGFSYEQYF,TGTGCCAGCAGCTTAGACAGGGGCTTCTCCTACGAGCAGTACTTC
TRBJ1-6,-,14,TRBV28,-,CASSLRRDNSPLHF,TGTGCCAGCAGTTTACGCAGGGATAATTCACCCCTCCACTTT
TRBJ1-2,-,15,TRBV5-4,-,CASSLARGVSYGYTF,TGTGCCAGCAGCTTGGCCCGGGGAGTTTCCTATGGCTACACCTTC
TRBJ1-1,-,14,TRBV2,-,CASTRQPMNTEAFF,TGTGCCAGCACCCGACAGCCAATGAACACTGAAGCTTTCTTT
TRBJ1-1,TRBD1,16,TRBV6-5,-,CASSYSGQGASTEAFF,TGTGCCAGCAGTTACTCTGGACAGGGGGCGAGCACTGAAGCTTTCTTT
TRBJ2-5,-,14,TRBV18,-,CASSPTGPRETQYF,TGTGCCAGCTCGCCCACAGGGCCCCGAGAGACCCAGTACTTC
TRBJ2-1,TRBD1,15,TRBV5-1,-,CASSWTGVVYNEQFF,TGCGCCAGCAGTTGGACAGGGGTGGTCTACAATGAGCAGTTCTTC
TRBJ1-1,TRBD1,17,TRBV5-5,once,CASSPRGTGGRHTEAFF,TGTGCCAGCAGCCCCAGGGGGACAGGGGGAAGACACACTGAAGCTTTCTTT
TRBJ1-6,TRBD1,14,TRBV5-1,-,CASSITGGNSPLHF,TGCGCCAGCAGCATCACAGGGGGAAATTCACCCCTCCACTTT
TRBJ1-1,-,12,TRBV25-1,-,CASNVGGTEAFF,TGTGCCAGCAATGTAGGGGGCACTGAAGCTTTCTTT
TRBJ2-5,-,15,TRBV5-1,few,CASSLVGEIQETQYF,TGCGCCAGCAGCTTGGTTGGAGAAATACAAGAGACCCAGTACTTC